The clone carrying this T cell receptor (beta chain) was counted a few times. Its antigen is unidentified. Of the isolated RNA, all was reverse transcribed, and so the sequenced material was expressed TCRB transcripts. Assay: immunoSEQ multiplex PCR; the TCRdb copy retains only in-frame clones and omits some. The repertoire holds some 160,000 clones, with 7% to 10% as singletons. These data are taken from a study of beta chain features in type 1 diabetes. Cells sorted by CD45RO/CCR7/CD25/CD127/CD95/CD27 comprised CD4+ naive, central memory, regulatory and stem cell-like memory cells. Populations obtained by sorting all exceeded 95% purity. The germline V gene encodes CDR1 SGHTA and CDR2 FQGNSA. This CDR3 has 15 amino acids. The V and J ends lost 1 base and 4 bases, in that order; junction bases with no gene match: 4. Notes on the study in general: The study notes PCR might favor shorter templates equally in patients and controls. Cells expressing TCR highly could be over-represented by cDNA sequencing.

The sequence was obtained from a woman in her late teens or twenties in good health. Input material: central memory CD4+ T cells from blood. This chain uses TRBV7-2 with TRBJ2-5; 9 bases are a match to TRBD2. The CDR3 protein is CASSLVTSGTETQYF. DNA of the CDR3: TGTGCCAGCAGCTTAGTGACTAGCGGAACAGAGACCCAGTACTTC. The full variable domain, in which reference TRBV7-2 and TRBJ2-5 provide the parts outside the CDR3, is GAGVSQSPSNKVTEKGKDVELRCDPISGHTALYWYRQSLGQGLEFLIYFQGNSAPDKSGLPSDRFSAERTGGSVSTLTIQRTQQEDSAVYLCASSLVTSGTETQYFGPGTRLLVL.